This T cell receptor beta chain originates from a study of shared clonotypes between healthy human individuals. General study points: Non-shared clonotypes had lower generation probabilities than those shared by all four donors. Investigators expected sequencing depth to affect clonotype sharing among donors.

Nashville, Tennessee was home to all donors, each a Caucasian adult. On this clone itself: Its target is unknown.

Trimming at V came to 5 bases and at J to 3 bases, leaving 5 bases not matched to a gene. CDR1 is MNHEY and CDR2 is SMNVEV in the germline V gene (reference sequence). The CDR3 runs to 15 residues. The protocol was immunoSEQ multiplex PCR, while the TCRdb copy is restricted to in-frame clones and leaves out a portion. The repertoire holds some 2.1 million clones, with roughly 94% as singletons. J is TRBJ1-2 and V is TRBV27; TRBD1 matches at 11 bases. The sequence derives from a man between 18 and 29 years old in good health. The sequenced sample was naive CD4+ T cells sorted from blood. The subset: CD45RA+ positively selected. Here the CDR3 reads CASSNPDRGHYGYTF. The CDR3 bases are TGTGCCAGCAGTAACCCGGACAGGGGGCACTATGGCTACACCTTC.